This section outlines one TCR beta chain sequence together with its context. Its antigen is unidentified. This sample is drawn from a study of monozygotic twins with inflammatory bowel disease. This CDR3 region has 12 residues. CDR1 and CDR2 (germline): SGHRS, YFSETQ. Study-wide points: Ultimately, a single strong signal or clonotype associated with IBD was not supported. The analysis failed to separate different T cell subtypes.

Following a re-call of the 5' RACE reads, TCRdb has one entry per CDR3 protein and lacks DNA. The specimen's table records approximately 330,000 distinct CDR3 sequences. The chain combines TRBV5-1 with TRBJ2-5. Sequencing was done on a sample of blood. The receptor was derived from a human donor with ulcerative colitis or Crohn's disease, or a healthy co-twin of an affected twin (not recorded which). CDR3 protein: CASSIYQETQYF.